Below are 30 T cell receptor beta chains sequenced from a single sample in a study of blood T cell repertoires in COVID-19. Using immunoSEQ multiplex PCR, the repertoire was profiled, and TCRdb retains in-frame clones only, with some absent. The data show about 140,000 clones, approximately 87% seen once. Sequencing was carried out using peripheral blood. The receptors shown here come from a woman between 35 and 50 years old with acute or convalescent COVID-19.

This chain joins TRBV28 and TRBJ1-1; no reliable D call. Trimming removed 4 bases from V and 4 bases from J, with 16 bases in between. Germline lookup yields CDR1 MDHEN and CDR2 SYDVKM. There are 15 residues in the CDR3. The chain's CDR3 is CASSSHHPRSTEAFF. DNA for the CDR3: TGTGCCAGCAGTTCCCACCACCCAAGGAGCACTGAAGCTTTCTTT.

This sequence joins TRBV4-1 and TRBJ2-7, with a tentative D call TRBD1 (6 bases). Germline CDR1 MGHRA, CDR2 YSYEKL. The CDR3 contains 15 residues. The V end lost 1 base, the J end lost 7 bases, and 17 bases lay between the germline ends. The CDR3 sequence: CASSQGRQDTWEQYF. The CDR3 nucleotides read TGCGCCAGCAGCCAAGGGAGACAGGATACCTGGGAGCAGTACTTC.

The J gene is TRBJ2-3, the V gene TRBV2, with a tentative D call TRBD2 (5 bases). This CDR3 has 13 residues. Germline V gives CDR1 SNHLY, CDR2 FYNNEI. V lost 3 bases to trimming and J lost 4 bases, with 8 bases between them. As DNA, the CDR3 is TGTGCCAGCAGTGATCGGGGTCCAGATACGCAGTATTTT. Protein sequence: CASSDRGPDTQYF.

This rearrangement joins TRBV18 to TRBJ2-7; D remains ambiguous. The CDR3 is made up of 13 amino acids. The ends were cut back, 2 bases at V and 3 bases at J, with 8 bases in the middle. The germline V gene encodes CDR1 KGHSH and CDR2 LQKENI. The CDR3 DNA sequence: TGTGCCAGCTCACCAGGGCAGAACTACGAGCAGTACTTC. Translated, it gives CASSPGQNYEQYF.

The chain joins TRBV30 to TRBJ2-3; 10 positions match TRBD2. This CDR3 is built from 14 residues. Trimming at V came to 6 bases and at J to 6 bases, leaving 9 bases not matched to a gene. Per the germline V gene, CDR1 is GTSNPN and CDR2 is SVGIG (reference sequence). CDR3 DNA sequence: TGTGCCTGTCGCCCAGCGGGAGGGCCTGATACGCAGTATTTT. It is translated as CACRPAGGPDTQYF.

This chain connects TRBV18 to TRBJ1-1; D may be TRBD1 (5 bases). This CDR3 is built from 13 residues. V gave up 6 bases and J gave up 2 bases, with 10 bases separating them. The germline CDR1 and CDR2 sequences are KGHSH and LQKENI. The CDR3 spells CASSSTVNTEAFF. The CDR3 nucleotides read TGTGCCAGCTCCTCGACAGTCAACACTGAAGCTTTCTTT.

CDR3 bases: TGTGCCAGCAGTTGGATACGGGGGGAGGACGAGCAGTACTTC. This codes for CASSWIRGEDEQYF. The chain uses TRBV28 and TRBJ2-7, with TRBD2 identical over 7 bases. The germline V gene has CDR1 MDHEN and CDR2 SYDVKM. Losses at the gene ends were 4 bases for V and 5 bases for J; bases not matched to a gene: 8. The CDR3 contains 14 residues.

This chain joins TRBV7-6 and TRBJ2-1; D ambiguous. The length of the CDR3 is 13 residues. CDR1 is SGHVS and CDR2 is FNYEAQ in the germline V gene. V lost 1 base, J lost 8 bases, and 9 bases lay in between. The CDR3 DNA reads TGTGCCAGCAGCTTAGAGCGTGGTTATGAGCAGTTCTTC. It specifies CASSLERGYEQFF.

This chain joins TRBV7-9 and TRBJ1-2; D uncertain. Germline V gene sequence: CDR1 SEHNR, CDR2 FQNEAQ (reference sequence). CDR3 length equals 14 residues. V was pared by 8 bases and J by 2 bases, with 15 bases between. The CDR3 nucleotides are TGTGCCAGCTCTCTGGGCCTTTACAACTATGGCTACACCTTC. This encodes CASSLGLYNYGYTF.

CDR3 region: CASSPYSNEQFF. The CDR3 DNA reads as TGTGCCAGCAGCCCCTATTCCAATGAGCAGTTCTTC. The chain employs TRBV5-8 and TRBJ2-1; D is undetermined. CDR1 and CDR2 (germline): SGHTS, YDEGEE. The CDR3 is 12 residues long. The V gene lost 4 bases and the J gene lost 6 bases, with 8 bases spanning the gap.

This clone was observed a single time. The chain employs TRBV6-5 and TRBJ2-3, with 7 bases lining up with TRBD2. CDR1 is MNHEY and CDR2 is SVGAGI in the germline V gene. J gave up 6 bases and V 1 base, and 10 bases lay outside the gene matches. This CDR3 comprises 16 residues. The CDR3 is CASSYLGGGPSDTQYF. CDR3 nucleotides: TGTGCCAGCAGTTACTTGGGGGGAGGGCCGTCTGATACGCAGTATTTT.

The chain combines TRBV5-4 with TRBJ2-3; D not certain. CDR1 and CDR2 from the germline V gene are SGHNT and YYREEE (reference sequence). V was clipped by 0 bases and J by 3 bases, with 11 bases between them. This CDR3 spans 15 amino acids. Written as DNA, the CDR3 is TGTGCCAGCAGCTTGGGTACTGGTGAAACAGATACGCAGTATTTT. Translated: CASSLGTGETDTQYF.

The V gene is TRBV5-1, the J gene TRBJ1-2, with TRBD1 as a possible D gene (5 bases). CDR1 and CDR2 (germline): SGHRS, YFSETQ. This CDR3 is built from 14 residues. The V gene lost 4 bases and the J gene lost 3 bases, with 13 bases spanning the gap. The CDR3 here is CASSNPDKYYGYTF. The DNA for the CDR3 is TGCGCCAGCAGCAACCCGGACAAATACTATGGCTACACCTTC.

This clone was observed a single time. The chain combines TRBV18 with TRBJ1-1; D uncertain. Germline CDR1 and CDR2: KGHSH and LQKENI. The V end was cut by 1 base, the J end by 0 bases, with 12 bases between. The CDR3 spans 16 residues. The CDR3 nucleotides are TGTGCCAGCTCACCACTGGAGACGGATCTGAACACTGAAGCTTTCTTT. This translates into CASSPLETDLNTEAFF.

This clone was seen once. This chain joins TRBV7-2 and TRBJ2-3; 8 bases map to TRBD2. The CDR3 consists of 16 residues. Germline V gene sequence: CDR1 SGHTA, CDR2 FQGNSA. V shed 5 bases and J 0 bases; nucleotides not matched to a gene: 7. In DNA form, the CDR3 reads TGTGCCAGCAGCCTATTAGCGGGGTCTAGCACAGATACGCAGTATTTT. Translated, it gives CASSLLAGSSTDTQYF.

The chain combines TRBV20-1 with TRBJ2-3, with 8 bases that match TRBD2. The CDR3 runs to 16 residues. The V and J ends lost 3 bases and 2 bases, in that order; junction bases with no gene match: 10. Germline V gives CDR1 DFQATT, CDR2 SNEGSKA (reference sequence). In nucleotides, the CDR3 is TGCAGTGCTAGTATGAGGGTAGCGGGGACCACAGATACGCAGTATTTT. Protein product: CSASMRVAGTTDTQYF.

The CDR3 protein is CASSLGTSGSFEQFF. In DNA form, the CDR3 reads TGTGCCAGCAGCCTTGGGACTAGCGGGAGTTTTGAGCAGTTCTTC. V gene TRBV5-4 combines with J gene TRBJ2-1; 14 nucleotides match TRBD2. Germline-derived CDR1 and CDR2 are SGHNT and YYREEE (reference sequence). This CDR3 contains 15 residues. Germline trimming cut 4 bases from V and 9 bases from J; bases unmatched to any gene: 6.

This clone came up a few times. The chain employs TRBV2 and TRBJ2-1; 11 bases fit TRBD1. Germline V gene lookup returns CDR1 SNHLY and CDR2 FYNNEI. Losses at the gene ends were 3 bases for V and 8 bases for J; bases not matched to a gene: 12. The CDR3 extends over 17 amino acids. This CDR3 reads CASSDLLGDRGVYEQFF. In nucleotides, the CDR3 is TGTGCCAGCAGTGACCTACTTGGGGACAGGGGGGTCTATGAGCAGTTCTTC. The complete variable domain, with remaining parts taken from reference TRBV2 and TRBJ2-1, reads EPEVTQTPSHQVTQMGQEVILRCVPISNHLYFYWYRQILGQKVEFLVSFYNNEISEKSEIFDDQFSVERPDGSNFTLKIRSTKLEDSAMYFCASSDLLGDRGVYEQFFGPGTRLTVL.

This chain links TRBV6-5 with TRBJ2-3; D might be TRBD2 (5 bases). Germline assignment: CDR1 MNHEY and CDR2 SVGAGI. V lost 9 bases and J lost 4, with 17 bases in between. The CDR3 covers 14 residues. DNA of the CDR3: TGTGCCAGTCAGGTGTTGAGGGTTGCAGATACGCAGTATTTT. Translating it yields CASQVLRVADTQYF.

The J gene is TRBJ1-3, the V gene TRBV19; TRBD1 agrees at 7 bases. The germline CDR1 and CDR2 sequences are LNHDA and SQIVND (reference sequence). The junction had 15 bases not matched to a gene; V was cut back by 2 bases and J by 2 bases. This CDR3 comprises 19 residues. The CDR3 region has the DNA TGTGCCAGTAGTATACCACCGGGACAGAGAGCTTCAGCTGGAAACACCATATATTTT. Its protein product is CASSIPPGQRASAGNTIYF.

This clone has just one count. The chain is built from TRBV3-1 (or the pseudogene TRBV3-2) and TRBJ1-4; D is unresolved. This CDR3 has 15 amino acids. Looked up from germline, CDR1 is LGHDT and CDR2 is YNNKEL (reference sequence). V lost 1 base and J lost 7, with 13 bases in between. This CDR3 is CASSQVFEGFEKLFF. In nucleotides, the CDR3 is TGTGCCAGCAGCCAAGTTTTCGAGGGTTTTGAAAAACTGTTTTTT.

The chain has TRBV28 and TRBJ2-5, with D perhaps matching TRBD2 (6 bases). The CDR3 is 14 residues long. Germline CDR1 MDHEN, CDR2 SYDVKM. Trimming took off 6 bases at V and 5 bases at J, with 16 bases between the two ends. CDR3 in DNA: TGTGCCAGCAGGAACGGGGGAGTGGCGGAGACCCAGTACTTC. Residues: CASRNGGVAETQYF. The whole variable domain, filled in from reference TRBV28 and TRBJ2-5, reads DVKVTQSSRYLVKRTGEKVFLECVQDMDHENMFWYRQDPGLGLRLIYFSYDVKMKEKGDIPEGYSVSREKKERFSLILESASTNQTSMYLCASRNGGVAETQYFGPGTRLLVL.

CDR3 in DNA: TGTGCCAGCAGCCAAGATAGGGCGGGAGGGCCAGGCGGGGAGCTGTTTTTT. Translation gives CASSQDRAGGPGGELFF. V is TRBV14 and J is TRBJ2-2, with TRBD2 matching over 9 bases. Per the germline V gene, CDR1 is SGHDN and CDR2 is FVKESK. The CDR3 extends over 17 amino acids. Trimming cost V 0 bases and J 7 bases; bases outside gene matches: 9.

This chain connects TRBV12-3 or TRBV12-4 to TRBJ2-2, with 7 bases lining up with TRBD1. This CDR3 contains 13 residues. V lost 6 bases to trimming and J lost 7 bases; unmatched junction nucleotides: 5. The chain's CDR3 is CASRLQGIGELFF. The DNA for the CDR3 is TGTGCCAGCAGATTACAGGGGATCGGGGAGCTGTTTTTT.

This chain links TRBV6-2 or TRBV6-3 with TRBJ2-1; 8 positions agree with TRBD2. This CDR3 has 16 residues. The ends lost 2 bases at V and 7 bases at J; junction bases unmatched: 10. Germline CDR1 is MNHEY and CDR2 is SVGEGT. Here the CDR3 DNA reads TGTGCCAGCAGTTACGGGCCGGGAGGGCTAAATAATGAGCAGTTCTTC. Protein sequence: CASSYGPGGLNNEQFF.

DNA of the CDR3: TGTGCCAGCAGCCAAGATCGCTGGACATCCTCCTACGAGCAGTACTTC. Translating gives CASSQDRWTSSYEQYF. This chain uses TRBV3-1 (or the pseudogene TRBV3-2) with TRBJ2-7, with TRBD1 as a possible D gene (5 bases). V lost 0 bases, J lost 0 bases, and 12 bases lay in between. This CDR3 is 16 amino acids long. Germline V gene lookup returns CDR1 LGHDT and CDR2 YNNKEL (reference sequence).

The CDR3 loop reads CASSLGQGGGTGNTIYF. In nucleotides, the CDR3 is TGTGCCAGCAGCCTAGGACAAGGTGGTGGTACTGGAAACACCATATATTTT. This chain links TRBV7-2 with TRBJ1-3, with D possibly matching TRBD1 (5 bases). Trimming took off 5 bases at V and 2 bases at J, with 19 bases between the two ends. Per the germline V gene, CDR1 is SGHTA and CDR2 is FQGNSA. The CDR3 runs 17 residues.

This rearrangement joins TRBV5-4 to TRBJ1-4; no clear D. V was trimmed by 3 bases and J by 0 bases, leaving 12 bases between them. This CDR3 is built from 16 residues. Germline values: CDR1 SGHNT, CDR2 YYREEE (reference sequence). DNA for the CDR3: TGTGCCAGCAGCTCCCAGACCGGAGCAACTAATGAAAAACTGTTTTTT. This encodes CASSSQTGATNEKLFF.

The chain combines TRBV10-3 with TRBJ1-2; weak D call: TRBD1 (5 bases). The CDR3 is 13 residues long. Germline assignment: CDR1 ENHRY and CDR2 SYGVKD. Trimming left V 8 bases short and J 8 bases short, with 18 bases between. This CDR3 is CAIQLSEGRGYTF. CDR3 nucleotide sequence: TGTGCCATCCAGTTATCGGAGGGGCGAGGCTACACCTTC.

Only one count was recorded for this clone. CDR3 protein: CSVEYQGAEAFF. The DNA for the CDR3 is TGCAGCGTTGAGTATCAAGGGGCTGAAGCTTTCTTT. The rearrangement joins TRBV29-1 to TRBJ1-1; possible D gene TRBD1, 5 bases. Trimming pared 3 bases from V and 6 bases from J, leaving 11 bases between. This CDR3 has 12 amino acids. The germline gives CDR1 SQVTM, CDR2 ANQGSEA.